The entry below describes one T cell receptor (beta chain). Its antigen is still unknown. Repertoires were generated with immunoSEQ multiplex PCR, while TCRdb's copy carries only in-frame clones and drops some. The sample includes fewer than 110,000 clones, 85% to 90% seen only once; the top ten take more than 1.2%. This entry comes from a study of T cell responses to AZD1222 COVID-19 vaccine. There are 15 residues in the CDR3. Germline V lookup: CDR1 SEHNR, CDR2 FQNEAQ (reference sequence). V shed 5 bases, J shed 7 bases, and the junction held 11 bases outside the gene matches. Study-level points and caveats: Regions 160-218 and 743-854 held dominance among vaccine-associated CD4 TCRs, which spanned spike. It was only 6 or 7 AZD1222 recipients who were seropositive at baseline. In a largely white British group with more females than males, clonal diversity was possibly underestimated.

The TCR originated in an adult in good health. This chain joins TRBV7-9 and TRBJ2-1; the match to TRBD2 covers 7 bases. Sequenced here: peripheral blood, sampled on day 0 of AZD1222 vaccination. For the CDR3, the DNA is TGTGCCAGCAGCCCCCTGGGAAGCGGGATAAATGAGCAGTTCTTC. This codes for CASSPLGSGINEQFF.